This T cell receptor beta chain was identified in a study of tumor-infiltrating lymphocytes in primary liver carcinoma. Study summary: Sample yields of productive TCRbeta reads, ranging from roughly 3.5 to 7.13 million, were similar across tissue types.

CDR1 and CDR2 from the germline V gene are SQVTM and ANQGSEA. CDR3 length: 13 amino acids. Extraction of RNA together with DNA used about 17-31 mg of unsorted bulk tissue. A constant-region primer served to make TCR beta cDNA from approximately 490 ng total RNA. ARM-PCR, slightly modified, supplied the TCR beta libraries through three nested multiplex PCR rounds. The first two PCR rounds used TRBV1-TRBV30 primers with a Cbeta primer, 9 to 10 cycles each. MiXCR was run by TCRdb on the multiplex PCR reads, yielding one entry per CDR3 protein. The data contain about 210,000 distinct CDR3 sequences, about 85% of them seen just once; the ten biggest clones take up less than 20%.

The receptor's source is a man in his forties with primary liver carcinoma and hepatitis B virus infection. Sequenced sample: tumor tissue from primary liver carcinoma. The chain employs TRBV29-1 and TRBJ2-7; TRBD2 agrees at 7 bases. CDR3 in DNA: TGCAACGTCTCAGCGGGGAACTTCTACGAGCAGTACTTC. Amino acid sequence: CNVSAGNFYEQYF.